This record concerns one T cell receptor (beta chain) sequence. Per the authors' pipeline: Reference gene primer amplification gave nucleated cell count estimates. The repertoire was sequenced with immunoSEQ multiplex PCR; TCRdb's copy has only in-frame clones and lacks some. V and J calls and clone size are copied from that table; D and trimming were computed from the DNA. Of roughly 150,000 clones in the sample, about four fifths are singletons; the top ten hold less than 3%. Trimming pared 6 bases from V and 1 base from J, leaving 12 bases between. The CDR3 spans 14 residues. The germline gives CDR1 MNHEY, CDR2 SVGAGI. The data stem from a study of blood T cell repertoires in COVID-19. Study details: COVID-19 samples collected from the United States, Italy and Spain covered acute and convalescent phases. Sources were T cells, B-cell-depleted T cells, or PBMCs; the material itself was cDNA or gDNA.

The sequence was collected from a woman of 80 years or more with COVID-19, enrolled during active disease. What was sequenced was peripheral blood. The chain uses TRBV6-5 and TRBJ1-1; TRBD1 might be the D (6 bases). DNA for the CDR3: TGTGCCAGCAGCCTCGGACAGCCGAACACTGAAGCTTTCTTT. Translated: CASSLGQPNTEAFF.